This passage covers 4 T cell receptor beta chains from one sample sequenced in a study of identical twins. One entry per CDR3 protein, called by TCRdb with MiXCR from the 5' RACE reads. This repertoire shows 240,000 or so distinct CDR3 sequences, 5.5% to 7% found once; its top ten account for 3% to 4%. This sample was also put to use in a study of yellow fever vaccine responses in identical twins.

Sequencing was done on a sample of memory (CD45RO+) T cells sorted from blood. The receptors derive from a young woman in good health.

The V call is TRBV24-1, the J call TRBJ2-1; D uncertain. Germline loops: CDR1 KGHDR, CDR2 SFDVKD. V was cut by 5 bases and J by 5 bases, with 21 bases left in between. CDR3 length: 17 residues. As DNA, the CDR3 is TGTGCCACCAGTGTTCCCCCGAGGCTAGGATTTAACAATGAGCAGTTCTTC. Amino acid sequence: CATSVPPRLGFNNEQFF.

This clonotype was counted a few times. This chain links TRBV12-3 or TRBV12-4 with TRBJ2-1, with TRBD2 identical over 15 bases. This CDR3 is built from 19 residues. V shed 7 bases and J 9 bases; nucleotides not matched to a gene: 19. The DNA of the CDR3 is TGTGCCAGCACCCCTAGGCCCGGGACTAGCGGGGGGCCTAGGCGTGAGCAGTTCTTC. Encoded protein: CASTPRPGTSGGPRREQFF.

This clonotype was counted ten times or more. This CDR3 is CASNSGSYNEQFF. DNA of the CDR3: TGTGCCAGCAACAGCGGGAGTTACAATGAGCAGTTCTTC. The chain links TRBV2 to TRBJ2-1; 8 bases are shared with TRBD2. The V gene's germline CDR1 is SNHLY and CDR2 FYNNEI. J was trimmed by 4 bases and V by 7 bases; bases with no gene match: 3. The CDR3 extends over 13 amino acids.

This clonotype was seen many times. The chain uses TRBV7-8 and TRBJ2-2; D uncertain. Germline lookup yields CDR1 SGHVS and CDR2 FQNEAQ. V lost 0 bases and J 4 bases, leaving 9 bases between the germline ends. The CDR3 runs 15 residues. For the CDR3, the DNA is TGTGCCAGCAGCTTAGCGGGGTCGGGCACCGGGGAGCTGTTTTTT. Amino acids: CASSLAGSGTGELFF.